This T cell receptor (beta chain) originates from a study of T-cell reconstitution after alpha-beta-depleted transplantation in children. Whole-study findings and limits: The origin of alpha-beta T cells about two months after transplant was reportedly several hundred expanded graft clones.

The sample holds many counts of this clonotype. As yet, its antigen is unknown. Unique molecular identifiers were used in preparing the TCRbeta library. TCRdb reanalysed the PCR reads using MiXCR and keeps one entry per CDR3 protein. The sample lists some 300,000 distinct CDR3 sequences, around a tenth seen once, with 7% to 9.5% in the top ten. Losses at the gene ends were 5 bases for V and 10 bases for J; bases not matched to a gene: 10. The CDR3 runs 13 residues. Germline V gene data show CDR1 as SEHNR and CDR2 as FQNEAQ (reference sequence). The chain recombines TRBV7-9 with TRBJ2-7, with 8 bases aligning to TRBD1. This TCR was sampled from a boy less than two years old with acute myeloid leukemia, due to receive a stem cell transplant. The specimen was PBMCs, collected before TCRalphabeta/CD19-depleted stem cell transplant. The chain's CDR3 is CASSTPGQAYQYF. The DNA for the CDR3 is TGTGCCAGCAGCACTCCGGGACAGGCGTATCAGTACTTC.